This T cell receptor (beta chain) originates from a study of CD8+CD57+ T cells in acquired aplastic anemia (dated by TCRdb to the late 2010s). Background for the entire study: A mean of around 3 ug of DNA, ranging from roughly 0.18 to 30 ug, was extracted from sorted CD4+ and CD8+ cells. CD8+CD57+ expansion was defined as frequency above the mean frequency observed in healthy subjects. Points the paper makes about the study in general: Around 28 CD8+ CDR3 sequences were found to be shared between patients and controls, but these sequences appeared to be highly expressed in patients and within the immunodominant clones of the patients. CD8+ Simpson's diversity did not differ significantly between patients and healthy controls (P=0.060).

Profiling of TCR beta VDJ combinations and CDR3 sequences used genomic DNA as the template. An Illumina HiSeq 2000 was the platform used for TCR repertoire sequencing. The authors' analysis ran thus. Repertoire assessment relied on Simpson's diversity index, CDR3 size and DJ length profiles, and TRBV/TRBJ rearrangement plots. The most abundant DNA sequence in the deep sequencing data was taken as the immunodominant clone. CDR3 amino acid sequences were screened for sharing across subjects and compared with published repertoires and the VDJdb database. The raw public data were reprocessed by TCRdb itself: fastp quality trimming at Q25, MiXCR clonotype calling, in-frame beta chains only. Under each unique CDR3 protein, matching rows form one entry showing the most common genes and DNA. The V and J calls and clone size are TCRdb's, not the authors'. The sample table holds about 98,000 distinct CDR3 sequences, of which roughly two thirds were seen once. The ten largest clones represent 50% to 70% of the sample.

The patients picked for sequencing were ones in whom flow cytometry had shown an expansion of CD8+CD57+ cells. Severe acquired aplastic anemia was diagnosed in all patients according to International Study of Aplastic Anemia and Agranulocytosis and Camitta criteria. No therapy had been received by the patients at the time of blood sampling. TCR repertoires of sorted CD4+ and CD8+ blood T cells from severe aplastic anemia patients and healthy subjects were deep-sequenced in the study. In the USA, patient enrollment took place under clinicaltrials.gov protocols 00001620, 01623167, 00001397, 00071045, 00081523 and 00961064. Ficoll-Paque density gradient centrifugation was used to isolate peripheral blood mononuclear cells. Before DNA extraction, CD4+ and CD8+ T cells were sorted by FACS or by magnetic beads. The sample holds one count of this clonotype. The target of this receptor is not known. Per-nucleotide qualities are absent, and no much larger clonotype sits a single base away. Resting on one read, the evidence is weak.

The germline V gene (reference sequence) supplies CDR1 LNHNV and CDR2 YYDKDF. V is shortened by 6 bases, J by 5 bases, and the region joining them spans 13 bases. Measured from the cysteine to the phenylalanine, the CDR3 is 13 residues long. Kept here is only the CDR3 DNA, which spans 39 bases and is read in frame from base 1. The sample consisted of sorted CD4+, CD8+, or CD8+CD57+ T cells (not recorded which) from PBMCs. The TCR sequence derives from a human donor with aplastic anemia. The chain employs TRBV15 and TRBJ1-1; TRBD1 is perhaps the D gene, given 5 matching bases. The CDR3 is CATSGGLGTEAFF. Read as DNA, the sequence is TGTGCCACCAGTGGGGGGTTGGGGACTGAAGCTTTCTTT.